This T cell receptor (beta chain) was obtained from a study of cytomegalovirus exposure and HLA in healthy donors. Study at large: Counted in an early data release were approximately 85 million unique TCRs from HLA-typed donors.

13 Jbeta primers and 60 Vbeta primers were used for the PCR. Clones were sequenced by immunoSEQ multiplex PCR, and TCRdb holds only the in-frame ones, with some missing. The table records about 130,000 clones, approximately 74% of them present only once. This CDR3 has 16 residues. Germline CDR1 reads LNHDA; CDR2 reads SQIVND (reference sequence). V was cut by 7 bases and J by 6 bases, with 25 bases left in between. The sequenced sample consisted of PBMCs. The V and J genes are TRBV19 and TRBJ2-7, with a tentative D call TRBD2 (6 bases). This receptor was taken from a male donor in good health and CMV-seronegative. The DNA of the CDR3 is TGTGCCAGTAAAACTAAGTGGGGACTTCTTGATTCCGAGCAGTACTTC. Protein: CASKTKWGLLDSEQYF.